This TCR beta chain was sequenced during a study of T cells in Graves' hyperthyroidism and ophthalmopathy. In this sample, this clonotype turned up a few times. The antigen is undetermined. Researchers amplified the TCR beta CDR3 regions from RNA transcripts. First-round RT-PCR of the TCR CDR3 relied on the HTBI primer set. TCRdb passed the multiplex PCR reads through MiXCR, listing each CDR3 protein once. The table has some 650,000 distinct CDR3 sequences, roughly a sixth seen once. Each 10 ml fresh peripheral blood draw supplied the PBMCs. Study conclusions and caveats: Most thyroid clonotypes with frequency above 0.001 were detected in blood.

This receptor was identified in a woman aged 35 to 49 with Graves' ophthalmopathy. Material: blood.

CDR3 in DNA: TGTGCCGCTAACAGGGGCACAGATACGCAGTATTTT. Translating it yields CAANRGTDTQYF. The chain combines TRBV10-3 with TRBJ2-3, with D possibly being TRBD1 (6 bases). V was pared by 11 bases and J by 1 base, with 10 bases between. The CDR3 totals 12 residues. Germline V gene sequence: CDR1 ENHRY, CDR2 SYGVKD.